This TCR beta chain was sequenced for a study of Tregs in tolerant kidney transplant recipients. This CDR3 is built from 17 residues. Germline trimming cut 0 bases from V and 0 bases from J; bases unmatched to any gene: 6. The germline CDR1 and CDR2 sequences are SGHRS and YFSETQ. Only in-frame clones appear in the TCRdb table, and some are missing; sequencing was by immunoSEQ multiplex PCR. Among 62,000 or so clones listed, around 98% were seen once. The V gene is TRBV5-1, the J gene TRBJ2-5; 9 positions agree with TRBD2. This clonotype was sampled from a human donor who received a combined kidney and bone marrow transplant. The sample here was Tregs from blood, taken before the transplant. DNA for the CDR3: TGCGCCAGCAGCTTGGCCGGGACTAGCAGGTACCAAGAGACCCAGTACTTC. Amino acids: CASSLAGTSRYQETQYF.